The table lists the clone carrying this TCR beta chain with a few counts. Its antigen is unidentified. The sample is drawn from a study of blood T cells in healthy people across ages. Study-wide findings and caveats: TCR beta diversity, measured per million T cells, fell in a roughly linear way with age. The study found TCR beta diversity correlated strongly with naive T cell percentage.

Primed by a sample-barcoded 5' primer and a J-beta primer mix, a second PCR proceeded for about 6 to 11 cycles. Every cDNA molecule carried a tag from a template-switch adaptor bearing 12 random nucleotides. TCRdb ran MiXCR on the 5' RACE reads and lists one entry per CDR3 protein. The data show roughly 500,000 distinct CDR3 sequences, 25% to 30% seen once. Sequenced input: blood. The origin of this receptor is a woman aged 65 to 85 in good health.

This chain's CDR3 is CASSFIGQGGNIQYF. The DNA for the CDR3 is TGTGCCAGCAGCTTTATCGGACAGGGGGGAAACATTCAGTACTTC. The J gene is TRBJ2-4, the V gene TRBV11-2; 10 bases line up with TRBD1. The germline CDR1 and CDR2 sequences are SGHAT and FQNNGV. V gave up 3 bases and J gave up 6 bases; unmatched junction bases: 5. The CDR3 is 15 amino acids.